This is a list of T cell receptor beta chains from one sample in a study of regulatory T cells in long-lasting Graves disease. TCRdb redid the calling of the multiplex PCR reads with MiXCR, one entry per CDR3 protein. The table has 300,000 or so distinct CDR3 sequences, around 19% seen once. The material sequenced was peripheral blood mononuclear cells (PBMCs), taken when the disease was refractory, from a patient treated with antithyroid drugs. These receptors were obtained from a female donor with Graves disease. Both conserved end residues are part of each CDR3. D genes are given only for firm matches. The size of a clone is reported for some rows only, either as once, few or many, or as a class for expanded clones.

V gene,D gene,clone size,J gene,CDR3 protein,CDR3 DNA
TRBV28,-,many,TRBJ2-7,CASSFFGGSLGYEQYF,TGTGCCAGCAGTTTCTTTGGGGGGTCCCTAGGATACGAGCAGTACTTC
TRBV29-1,-,-,TRBJ2-3,CSVDKAPGVDTDTQYF,TGCAGCGTTGATAAGGCCCCTGGGGTCGACACAGATACGCAGTATTTT
TRBV6-2/TRBV6-3,TRBD2,many,TRBJ2-2,CASSFLAGGPYTGELFF,TGTGCCAGCAGTTTCCTAGCGGGGGGGCCTTACACCGGGGAGCTGTTTTTT
TRBV6-2/TRBV6-3,TRBD2,once,TRBJ2-1,CASSLGTSDFNEQFF,TGTGCCAGCAGTCTCGGGACTAGCGACTTCAATGAGCAGTTCTTC
TRBV18,TRBD1,many,TRBJ1-6,CASSPGQGPPLHF,TGTGCCAGCTCGCCCGGACAGGGGCCACCCCTCCACTTT
TRBV20-1,-,many,TRBJ1-1,CSANTWGTEAFF,TGCAGTGCCAACACATGGGGAACTGAAGCTTTCTTT
TRBV9,-,few,TRBJ1-6,CASSVGEQLHYNSPLHF,TGTGCCAGCAGCGTAGGTGAACAGCTACACTATAATTCACCCCTCCACTTT
TRBV12-3/TRBV12-4,-,-,TRBJ2-2,CASSWTANTGELFF,TGTGCCAGCAGTTGGACAGCGAACACCGGGGAGCTGTTTTTT
TRBV29-1,TRBD2,few,TRBJ2-5,CSVNSGRARKTQYF,TGCAGCGTTAATAGCGGGAGGGCCCGAAAGACCCAGTACTTC
TRBV29-1,-,-,TRBJ2-7,CSALTDYEQYF,TGCAGCGCCCTGACGGACTACGAGCAGTACTTC
TRBV19,-,many,TRBJ1-1,CASTKGGMLNTEAFF,TGTGCCAGTACGAAGGGGGGTATGCTGAACACTGAAGCTTTCTTT
TRBV11-2,-,many,TRBJ1-4,CASSLVGVLIGNEKLFF,TGTGCCAGCAGCTTAGTAGGGGTCCTAATAGGGAATGAAAAACTGTTTTTT
TRBV20-1,TRBD1,few,TRBJ1-6,CSARDGPRGINSPLHF,TGCAGTGCTAGAGATGGGCCCAGGGGGATTAATTCACCCCTCCACTTT